This record looks at one TCR beta chain sequence and its context. The study drew the donors from its roughly 130-subject validation cohort, separate from the approximately 700-subject first cohort. Germline CDR1 SQVTM, CDR2 ANQGSEA. V gave up 7 bases and J gave up 6 bases; unmatched junction bases: 8. The CDR3 has 14 amino acids. The method was immunoSEQ multiplex PCR; TCRdb's version includes in-frame clones alone and lacks a portion of them. Among approximately 76,000 clones, over 85% were seen once, and the ten largest hold roughly 2%. This specimen belongs to a study of cytomegalovirus exposure and HLA in healthy donors.

The source of this sequence is a woman aged 18-30 years in good health and CMV-seronegative. The sequenced sample was PBMCs. V and J are TRBV29-1 and TRBJ2-1; 11 bases are shared with TRBD2. The CDR3 spells CSAVAGGLGNEQFF. The CDR3 DNA follows: TGCAGCGCCGTAGCGGGAGGGTTGGGCAATGAGCAGTTCTTC.